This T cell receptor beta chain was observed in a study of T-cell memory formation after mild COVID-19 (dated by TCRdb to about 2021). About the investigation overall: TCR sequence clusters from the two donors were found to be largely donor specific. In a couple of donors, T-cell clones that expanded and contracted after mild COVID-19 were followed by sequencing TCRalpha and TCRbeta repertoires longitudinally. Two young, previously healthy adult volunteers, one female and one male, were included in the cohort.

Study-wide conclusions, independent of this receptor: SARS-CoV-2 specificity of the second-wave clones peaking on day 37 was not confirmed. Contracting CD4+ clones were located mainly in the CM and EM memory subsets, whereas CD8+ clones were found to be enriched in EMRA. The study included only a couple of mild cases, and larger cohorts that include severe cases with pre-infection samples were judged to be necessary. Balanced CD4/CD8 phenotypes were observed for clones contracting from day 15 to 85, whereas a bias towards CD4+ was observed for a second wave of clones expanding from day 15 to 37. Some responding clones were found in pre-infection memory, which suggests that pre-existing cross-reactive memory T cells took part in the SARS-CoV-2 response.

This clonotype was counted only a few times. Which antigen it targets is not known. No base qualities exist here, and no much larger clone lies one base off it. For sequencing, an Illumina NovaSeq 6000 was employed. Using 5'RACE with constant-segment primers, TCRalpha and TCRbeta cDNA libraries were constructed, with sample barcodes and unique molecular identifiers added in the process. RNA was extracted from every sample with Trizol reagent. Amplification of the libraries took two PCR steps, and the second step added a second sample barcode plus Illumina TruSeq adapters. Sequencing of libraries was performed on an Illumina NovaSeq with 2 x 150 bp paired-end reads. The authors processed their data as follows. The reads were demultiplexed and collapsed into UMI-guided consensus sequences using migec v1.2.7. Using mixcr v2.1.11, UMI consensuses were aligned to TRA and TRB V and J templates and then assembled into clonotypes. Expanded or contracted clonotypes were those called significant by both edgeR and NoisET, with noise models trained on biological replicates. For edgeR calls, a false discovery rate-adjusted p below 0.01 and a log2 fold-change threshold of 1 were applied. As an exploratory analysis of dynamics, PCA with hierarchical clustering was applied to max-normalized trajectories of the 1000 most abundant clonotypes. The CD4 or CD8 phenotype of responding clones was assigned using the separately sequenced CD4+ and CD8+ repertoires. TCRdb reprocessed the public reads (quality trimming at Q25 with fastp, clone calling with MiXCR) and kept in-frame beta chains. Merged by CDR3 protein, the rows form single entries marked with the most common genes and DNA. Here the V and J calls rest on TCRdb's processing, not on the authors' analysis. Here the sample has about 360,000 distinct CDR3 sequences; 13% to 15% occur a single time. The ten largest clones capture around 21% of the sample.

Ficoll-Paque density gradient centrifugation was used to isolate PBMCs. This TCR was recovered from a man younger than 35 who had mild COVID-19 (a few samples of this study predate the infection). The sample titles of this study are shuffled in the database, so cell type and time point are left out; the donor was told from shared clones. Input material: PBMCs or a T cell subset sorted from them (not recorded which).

The sequence in DNA is TGCGCCAGCAGCCAAGAGGACAGCGGGGCTCCGCCCCAGCATTTT. Its protein reads: CASSQEDSGAPPQHF. The rearranged chain carries TRBV4-1 and TRBJ1-5; TRBD1 might be the D gene, on 6 matching bases. The germline V gene provides CDR1 MGHRA and CDR2 YSYEKL. V lost 0 bases and J lost 9 bases; the stretch between them is 15 bases long. Measured from the cysteine to the phenylalanine, the CDR3 is 15 residues long. Here the CDR3 DNA is all that survives: 45 bases in frame from base 1.